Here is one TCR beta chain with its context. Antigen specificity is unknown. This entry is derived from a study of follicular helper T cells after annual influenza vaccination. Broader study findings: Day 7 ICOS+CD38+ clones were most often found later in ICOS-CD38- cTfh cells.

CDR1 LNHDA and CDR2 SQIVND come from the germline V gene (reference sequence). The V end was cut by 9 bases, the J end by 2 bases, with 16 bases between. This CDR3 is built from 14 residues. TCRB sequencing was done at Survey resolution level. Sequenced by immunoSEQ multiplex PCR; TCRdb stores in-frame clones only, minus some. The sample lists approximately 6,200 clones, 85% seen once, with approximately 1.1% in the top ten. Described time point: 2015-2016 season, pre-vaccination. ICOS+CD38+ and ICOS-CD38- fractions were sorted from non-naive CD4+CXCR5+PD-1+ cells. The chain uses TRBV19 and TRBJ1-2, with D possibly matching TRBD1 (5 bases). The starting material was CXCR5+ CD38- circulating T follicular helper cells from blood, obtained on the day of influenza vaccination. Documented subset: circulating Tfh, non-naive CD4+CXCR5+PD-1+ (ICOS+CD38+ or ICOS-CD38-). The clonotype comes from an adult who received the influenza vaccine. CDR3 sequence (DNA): TGTGCCAGCCAGGTCAGGGCTCCAAACTATGGCTACACCTTC. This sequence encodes CASQVRAPNYGYTF. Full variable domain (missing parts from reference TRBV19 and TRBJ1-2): DGGITQSPKYLFRKEGQNVTLSCEQNLNHDAMYWYRQDPGQGLRLIYYSQIVNDFQKGDIAEGYSVSREKKESFPLTVTSAQKNPTAFYLCASQVRAPNYGYTFGSGTRLTVV.